The rows below give T cell receptor beta chains drawn from one sample of a study of blood T cell repertoires in COVID-19. The data were produced by immunoSEQ multiplex PCR, yet TCRdb's version contains in-frame clones alone and is incomplete. This table has about 370,000 clones, about 89% appearing once. Sequenced input: PBMCs or T cells enriched from blood (not recorded which). These TCRs come from a woman aged 35 to 49 who had been exposed to COVID-19. The CDR3 runs from the conserved cysteine through the conserved F or W. D genes are given only for firm matches. Rows may omit the clone size; those that give it use once, few, many or a size class.

>TRBJ2-7|TRBD1|-|TRBV7-6
TGTGCCAGCAGCTTGGGGACAGGGTACGAGCAGTACTTC
CASSLGTGYEQYF
>TRBJ1-2|TRBD1|-|TRBV6-5
TGTGCCAGCAGAACAACAGGGGTTGGCTACTATGGCTACACCTTC
CASRTTGVGYYGYTF
>TRBJ1-2|TRBD1|-|TRBV24-1
TGTGCCACCAGTGATCGGGGACAGTTCTATGGCTACACCTTC
CATSDRGQFYGYTF
>TRBJ1-3|TRBD1|-|TRBV7-9
TGTGCCAGCAGCGCCGGGACAGGGCCTGGAAACACCATATATTTT
CASSAGTGPGNTIYF
>TRBJ1-1|TRBD1|-|TRBV5-4
TGTGCCAGCAGCTTCGACATTTCAGGGGGTGAAGCTTTCTTT
CASSFDISGGEAFF
>TRBJ2-1|TRBD2|-|TRBV7-2
TGTGCCAGCAGCGCGGGACTAGCGGGAGGGGGCAATGAGCAGTTCTTC
CASSAGLAGGGNEQFF
>TRBJ1-4|TRBD1|-|TRBV5-1
TGCGCCAGCAGCTTGGAAGGGGGCGCAGGTGAAAAACTGTTTTTT
CASSLEGGAGEKLFF
>TRBJ1-3|TRBD1|once|TRBV24-1
TGTGCCACCAGTGATCCGCAGGGACAGGGGTACCATCCCTCTGGAAACACCATATATTTT
CATSDPQGQGYHPSGNTIYF
>TRBJ2-7|TRBD1|-|TRBV11-2
TGTGCCAGCAGCTTAGTCGGGCCAGGGGGCTACGAGCAGTACTTC
CASSLVGPGGYEQYF
>TRBJ1-5|TRBD1|-|TRBV10-3
TGTGCCATCAGTGAGCAGGGGGGCAATCAGCCCCAGCATTTT
CAISEQGGNQPQHF
>TRBJ1-1|TRBD1|-|TRBV7-2
TGTGCCAGCAGCCCTCGACAGGGGGCGAGGTTGGGCACTGAAGCTTTCTTT
CASSPRQGARLGTEAFF
>TRBJ2-3|-|-|TRBV21-1
TGTGCCAGCAGCAGGAAGGGACTAGCGGGACCGACAGATACGCAGTATTTT
CASSRKGLAGPTDTQYF
>TRBJ1-1|-|-|TRBV5-1
TGCGCCAGCAGCTTGGCACAGGGCGGGGGTGTCACTGAAGCTTTCTTT
CASSLAQGGGVTEAFF
>TRBJ2-5|-|-|TRBV6-5
TGTGCCAGCAGCCCCCGGGAGACCCAGTACTTC
CASSPRETQYF
>TRBJ1-1|-|once|TRBV3-1/TRBV3-2
TGTGCCAGCAGCCAATTCTCGGGGACAACTGAAGCTTTCTTT
CASSQFSGTTEAFF
>TRBJ2-1|TRBD1|-|TRBV24-1
TGTGCCACCAGTGACCGGACAGGTAATGGGTACAATGAGCAGTTCTTC
CATSDRTGNGYNEQFF
>TRBJ1-6|TRBD1|-|TRBV12-3/TRBV12-4
TGTGCCAGCAGGGGACAGGGGGCGCTTACCCTCCACTTT
CASRGQGALTLHF
>TRBJ2-1|-|-|TRBV6-5
TGTGCCACCCACAGGGAACAATGGAATGAGCAGTTCTTC
CATHREQWNEQFF
>TRBJ2-3|TRBD2|-|TRBV19
TGTGCCACCCTCCCTCCGGGACTAGGCGCGGATACGCAGTATTTT
CATLPPGLGADTQYF
>TRBJ1-1|-|-|TRBV9
TGTGCCAGCAGCGCCCTCGGAGAGAAGACTGAAGCTTTCTTT
CASSALGEKTEAFF
>TRBJ2-1|TRBD1|-|TRBV19
TGTGCCAGTAGTATTTTTTCAGGGGGAAATGAGCAGTTCTTC
CASSIFSGGNEQFF
>TRBJ1-6|TRBD1|-|TRBV30
TGTGCCTGGAGCCGGGACAGGAGGGGCGGGAATTCACCCCTCCACTTT
CAWSRDRRGGNSPLHF
>TRBJ1-4|-|-|TRBV14
TGTGCCAGCAGCCAATATCAGGGGCGGGTTGAAAAACTGTTTTTT
CASSQYQGRVEKLFF
>TRBJ1-5|-|-|TRBV7-2
TGTGCCAGCAGCTTGGGCAATAGCAATCAGCCCCAGCATTTT
CASSLGNSNQPQHF
>TRBJ1-6|-|-|TRBV4-2
TGTGCCAGCAGCCAAGATGGCAGGGGAAAATCACCCCTCCACTTT
CASSQDGRGKSPLHF
>TRBJ2-7|-|-|TRBV7-6
TGTGCCAGCAGCGTAGGGGGGGGGACGGGTGCCTACGAGCAGTACTTC
CASSVGGGTGAYEQYF
>TRBJ1-4|TRBD1|-|TRBV27
TGTGCCAGCAGTTCACAGGGGACGGCGGGTGAAAAACTGTTTTTT
CASSSQGTAGEKLFF
>TRBJ1-5|-|-|TRBV10-2
TGCGCCAGCAGTGCCAGGGAAAGCAATCAGCCCCAGCATTTT
CASSARESNQPQHF
>TRBJ2-5|-|-|TRBV7-2
TGTGCCAGCAGCCTGGGACATCAAGAGACCCAGTACTTC
CASSLGHQETQYF
>TRBJ1-6|-|-|TRBV5-1
TGCGCCAGCAGCTTACGGGACAAAACCTATAATTCACCCCTCCACTTT
CASSLRDKTYNSPLHF
>TRBJ1-5|TRBD1|-|TRBV5-8
TGTGCCAGCAGCTTGCGCGGACAGGGGTTTCAGCCCCAGCATTTT
CASSLRGQGFQPQHF
>TRBJ2-5|TRBD1|-|TRBV7-2
TGTGCCAGCAGCCCCACCGGACAGGGGGCGGAGACCCAGTACTTC
CASSPTGQGAETQYF
>TRBJ1-2|TRBD1|-|TRBV24-1
TGTGCCACCAGTGACCCAGGGGGCGGCTATGGCTACACCTTC
CATSDPGGGYGYTF
>TRBJ1-5|-|-|TRBV19
TGTGCCAGTAGTATTCGCGTTTATAGCAATCAGCCCCAGCATTTT
CASSIRVYSNQPQHF
>TRBJ1-2|TRBD1|few|TRBV23-1
TGCGCCAGCCGGACAGGGACTAACTATGGCTACACCTTC
CASRTGTNYGYTF
>TRBJ2-1|-|-|TRBV27
TGTGCCAGCAGTTTTGGAGGGTTGGGCAATGAGCAGTTCTTC
CASSFGGLGNEQFF
>TRBJ1-1|TRBD1|-|TRBV4-1
TGCGCCAGCAGCCCGGGACAGGGATGGAACACTGAAGCTTTCTTT
CASSPGQGWNTEAFF
>TRBJ1-2|-|-|TRBV7-9
TGTGCCAGCAGCTTAGCCGGACAGCAGGGGAGAGGCTATGGCTACACCTTC
CASSLAGQQGRGYGYTF
>TRBJ2-6|TRBD1|-|TRBV3-1/TRBV3-2
TGTGCCAGCAGCCCCGGGACAGAGGTTTGGTCTGGGGCCAACGTCCTGACTTTC
CASSPGTEVWSGANVLTF
>TRBJ2-7|TRBD1|-|TRBV6-1
TGTGCCAGCAGTGATTCATACAGGGGATCCTACGAGCAGTACTTC
CASSDSYRGSYEQYF
>TRBJ1-5|-|-|TRBV7-2
TGTGCCAGCAGCTTAGCGTGGGGGGGCGGTCAGCCCCAGCATTTT
CASSLAWGGGQPQHF
>TRBJ2-3|TRBD2|-|TRBV5-1
TGCGCCAGCAGCTTAGCCAGCGGGGGGCGGGGAGATACGCAGTATTTT
CASSLASGGRGDTQYF
>TRBJ2-3|-|once|TRBV5-5
TGTGCCAGCAGCATGAAAGCCATCACAGATACGCAGTATTTT
CASSMKAITDTQYF